This record covers a single T cell receptor beta chain. The data are from a study of blood T cell repertoires in COVID-19. Study as a whole: The United States, Italy and Spain supplied acute and convalescent COVID-19 samples. T cells, B-cell-depleted T cells, or PBMCs supplied cDNA or gDNA.

In the original analysis: By means of reference gene primer amplification, nucleated cell counts were estimated. Profiled with immunoSEQ multiplex PCR; TCRdb holds only in-frame clones, not every one. Clone size and the V and J calls come from that table; the DNA yielded D and trimming. The sample shows about 14,000 clones, 80% to 95% of them seen only once. J was trimmed by 7 bases and V by 0 bases; bases with no gene match: 4. The CDR3 has 14 amino acids. From germline, CDR1 is SGHKS and CDR2 YYEKEE (reference sequence). Sequences were obtained from peripheral blood. The clonotype was recovered from a human donor in a cohort sampled during active COVID-19. This chain connects TRBV5-5 to TRBJ2-1, with TRBD2 matching over 7 bases. CDR3 sequence (DNA): TGTGCCAGCAGCTTGGGACTAGCCCGTAATGAGCAGTTCTTC. It codes for CASSLGLARNEQFF.